The clone carrying this TCR beta chain was observed a single time. Its antigen is unknown. 13 Jbeta primers and 60 Vbeta primers were used for the PCR. The method was immunoSEQ multiplex PCR; TCRdb's version includes in-frame clones alone and lacks a portion of them. The table has 100,000 to 150,000 clones, roughly 77% seen once. With V trimmed by 0 bases and J by 2 bases, 8 bases remained unmatched. The CDR3 has 18 amino acids. The germline CDR1 and CDR2 sequences are LNHNV and YYDKDF (reference sequence). This sample was included in a study of cytomegalovirus exposure and HLA in healthy donors. Study-level background: The study's early data release held roughly 90 million unique TCRs from HLA-typed donors.

Overall study results and limits: CMV serostatus alone was available as immune exposure information. The listing of 150 to 200 TCR beta chains classed them as cytomegalovirus-associated.

The gene calls are TRBV15 and TRBJ2-1; 9 positions agree with TRBD2. Sequencing was performed on PBMCs. The clonotype comes from a man under 40 in good health and CMV-seronegative. CDR3 nucleotide sequence: TGTGCCACCAGCAGAGATCGTAGGCGGGGGGGCCCCTACAATGAGCAGTTCTTC. This sequence encodes CATSRDRRRGGPYNEQFF.